The 12 T cell receptor beta chains below come from one sample, sequenced in a study of cytomegalovirus exposure and HLA in healthy donors. Researchers ran the PCR with 60 Vbeta and 13 Jbeta primers. The repertoire was sequenced with immunoSEQ multiplex PCR; TCRdb's copy has only in-frame clones and lacks some. The table shows about 130,000 clones, with less than 85% occurring only once. Sequenced material: PBMCs. All receptors come from a man aged 18-30 years in good health and CMV-seropositive.

The chain links TRBV9 to TRBJ2-5; 16 nucleotides agree with TRBD2. CDR1 SGDLS and CDR2 YYNGEE come from the germline V gene. J lost 4 bases, V lost 4 bases, and 7 bases had no gene match. The CDR3 totals 17 residues. The CDR3 here is CASSPGTSGGAGETQYF. The CDR3 coding sequence is TGTGCCAGCAGCCCCGGGACTAGCGGGGGGGCCGGAGAGACCCAGTACTTC.

V is TRBV5-1 and J is TRBJ1-4, with 7 bases aligning to TRBD1. The V gene's germline CDR1 is SGHRS and CDR2 YFSETQ. CDR3 length equals 15 residues. V was pared by 1 base and J by 4 bases, with 4 bases of the junction left unmatched. The CDR3 region has the DNA TGCGCCAGCAGCTTGCGGACAGGAATTAATGAAAAACTGTTTTTT. Translating gives CASSLRTGINEKLFF.

This chain connects TRBV19 to TRBJ1-1, with 9 positions matching TRBD1. This CDR3 comprises 16 residues. Germline CDR1 is LNHDA and CDR2 is SQIVND (reference sequence). J gave up 3 bases and V 7 bases, and 12 bases lay outside the gene matches. The CDR3 DNA reads as TGTGCCAGTATCGAACAGGGGGCAATTTGGGACACTGAAGCTTTCTTT. Its translation is CASIEQGAIWDTEAFF.

The V call is TRBV6-5, the J call TRBJ2-1; D is ambiguous. Germline V lookup: CDR1 MNHEY, CDR2 SVGAGI. Trimming took 6 bases from V and 4 from J, leaving 13 bases between them. CDR3 length: 14 residues. CDR3 bases: TGTGCCAGCAGCCCCTCCACGGTATACAATGAGCAGTTCTTC. This gives the protein CASSPSTVYNEQFF.

The chain carries TRBV5-1 and TRBJ2-3; D is perhaps TRBD1 (6 bases). Trimming shortened V by 4 bases and J by 0 bases, and 15 bases separated the two germline ends. CDR1 SGHRS and CDR2 YFSETQ come from the germline V gene. This CDR3 is built from 16 residues. CDR3 residues: CASSPPTGPSTDTQYF. The CDR3 DNA reads as TGCGCCAGCAGCCCACCGACAGGCCCTAGCACAGATACGCAGTATTTT.

This chain links TRBV9 with TRBJ2-3; TRBD1 is a possible D gene (6 bases). Germline V gene data show CDR1 as SGDLS and CDR2 as YYNGEE. CDR3 size: 15 residues. Trimming took off 3 bases at V and 5 bases at J, with 16 bases between the two ends. CDR3 region: CASSEGVMLGDTQYF. The CDR3, as DNA: TGTGCCAGCAGCGAGGGGGTAATGTTAGGAGATACGCAGTATTTT.

V is TRBV7-9 and J is TRBJ2-3; 9 bases are a match to TRBD2. Per the germline V gene, CDR1 is SEHNR and CDR2 is FQNEAQ (reference sequence). The CDR3 sequence is 16 residues long. V was pared by 0 bases and J by 3 bases, with 4 bases of the junction left unmatched. CDR3: CASSLASGGYTDTQYF. The CDR3 bases are TGTGCCAGCAGCTTAGCCAGCGGGGGGTATACAGATACGCAGTATTTT.

The chain links TRBV29-1 to TRBJ1-2; 10 bases are shared with TRBD1. The CDR3 is 12 amino acids. Germline assignment: CDR1 SQVTM and CDR2 ANQGSEA. The ends lost 6 bases at V and 2 bases at J; junction bases unmatched: 0. CDR3 protein: CSVGQGNYGYTF. CDR3 coding DNA: TGCAGCGTGGGACAGGGGAACTATGGCTACACCTTC. The entire variable domain, with the rest obtained from reference TRBV29-1 and TRBJ1-2, is as follows: SAVISQKPSRDICQRGTSLTIQCQVDSQVTMMFWYRQQPGQSLTLIATANQGSEATYESGFVIDKFPISRPNLTFSTLTVSNMSPEDSSIYLCSVGQGNYGYTFGSGTRLTVV.

V and J are TRBV29-1 and TRBJ1-2; D gene uncertain. Germline V gene data show CDR1 as SQVTM and CDR2 as ANQGSEA. This CDR3 spans 15 amino acids. Trimming shortened V by 3 bases and J by 5 bases, and 19 bases separated the two germline ends. The CDR3 sequence is CSVEMADDYRYGYTF. Written as DNA, the CDR3 is TGCAGCGTTGAGATGGCGGATGATTATCGGTATGGCTACACCTTC.

The J gene is TRBJ2-7, the V gene TRBV19; 9 nucleotides align to TRBD1. CDR3 length: 14 amino acids. The V segment lost 5 bases and the J segment 2 bases; nucleotides outside the gene matches: 4. Germline V CDR1 and CDR2: LNHDA, SQIVND (reference sequence). The DNA for the CDR3 is TGTGCCAGTAGTGCGGGGACAGGGACCTACGAGCAGTACTTC. This codes for CASSAGTGTYEQYF.

This chain links TRBV4-1 with TRBJ1-2; possible D gene TRBD1, 5 bases. The germline gives CDR1 MGHRA, CDR2 YSYEKL. V lost 0 bases and J lost 7, with 18 bases in between. The length of the CDR3 is 16 residues. This chain's CDR3 is CASSQDGRGVLAGYTF. CDR3 DNA: TGCGCCAGCAGCCAAGATGGTAGGGGCGTGTTGGCTGGCTACACCTTC.

This clone has just a few counts. This chain joins TRBV6-6 and TRBJ2-7, with D possibly being TRBD1 (6 bases). Germline V gives CDR1 MNHNY, CDR2 SVGAGI (reference sequence). Between the trimmed V and J ends, which lost 6 bases and 5 bases, there was a span of 14 bases. The CDR3 consists of 13 residues. CDR3 loop: CASSAGTLNEQYF. The CDR3 nucleotides are TGTGCCAGCAGCGCAGGGACATTAAACGAGCAGTACTTC.